What follows are 13 T cell receptor beta chains derived from one specimen sequenced in a study of T cells in Graves' hyperthyroidism and ophthalmopathy. Amplified TCR beta CDR3 regions came from RNA transcripts. The HTBI primer set drove a first-round RT-PCR of the TCR CDR3. MiXCR, applied by TCRdb to the multiplex PCR reads, yields one record per CDR3 protein. The table shows roughly 740,000 distinct CDR3 sequences, with about a sixth occurring only once. Sequencing was carried out using blood. Receptor source: a man younger than 35 with Graves' hyperthyroidism.

Comment on this clonotype: With a much larger clone just one base away, this may be a read error. This chain joins TRBV3-1 and TRBJ1-1; 7 bases line up with TRBD1. Germline CDR1 LGHDT, CDR2 YNNKEL (reference sequence). V was clipped by 1 base and J by 4 bases; unmatched bases: 12. CDR3 length equals 17 residues. The CDR3 spells CASSQAPGGPGGTEAFF. CDR3 DNA: TGTGCCAGCAGCCAAGCCCCAGGGGGGCCGGGGGGCACTGAAGCTTTCTTT. The full variable domain, in which reference TRBV3-1 and TRBJ1-1 provide the parts outside the CDR3, is DTAVSQTPKYLVTQMGNDKSIKCEQNLGHDTMYWYKQDSKKFLKIMFSYNNKELIINETVPNRFSPKSPDKAHLNLHINSLELGDSAVYFCASSQAPGGPGGTEAFFGQGTRLTVV.

The sample holds a few counts of this clonotype. V usage is TRBV10-3 and J usage is TRBJ2-7, with 7 bases matching TRBD2. Looked up from germline, CDR1 is ENHRY and CDR2 is SYGVKD. The CDR3 spans 12 residues. Trimming at V came to 8 bases and at J to 0 bases, leaving 1 base not matched to a gene. CDR3 protein: CAIGTTSYEQYF. In DNA, the CDR3 is TGTGCCATCGGGACTACCTCCTACGAGCAGTACTTC.

This clonotype was seen ten or more times. J is TRBJ2-1 and V is TRBV3-1; D is uncertain. CDR3 size: 12 residues. Germline values: CDR1 LGHDT, CDR2 YNNKEL (reference sequence). Trimming shortened V by 2 bases and J by 8 bases, and 7 bases separated the two germline ends. The CDR3: CASSQNADEQFF. DNA for the CDR3: TGTGCCAGCAGCCAAAATGCGGATGAGCAGTTCTTC.

This clonotype was seen ten or more times. The chain recombines TRBV2 with TRBJ2-3; 8 positions match TRBD2. The CDR3 covers 16 residues. Losses at the gene ends were 2 bases for V and 4 bases for J; bases not matched to a gene: 8. Germline V gene sequence: CDR1 SNHLY, CDR2 FYNNEI. As DNA, the CDR3 is TGTGCCAGCAGTGAAAGGGCGGGAGGAGGGCCAGATACGCAGTATTTT. It encodes CASSERAGGGPDTQYF.

This chain connects TRBV10-3 to TRBJ2-1; D unclear. The V gene lost 1 base and the J gene lost 7 bases, with 5 bases spanning the gap. The CDR3 is made up of 12 amino acids. Germline V gives CDR1 ENHRY, CDR2 SYGVKD. CDR3 residues: CAISELGNEQFF. CDR3 in DNA: TGTGCCATCAGTGAGTTGGGGAATGAGCAGTTCTTC.

As to this clonotype: This may come from a read error, since a much larger clone is one base off. The chain employs TRBV6-5 and TRBJ1-2; the D gene is possibly TRBD1 (5 bases). From germline, CDR1 is MNHEY and CDR2 SVGAGI. The CDR3 runs to 14 residues. Written as DNA, the CDR3 is TGTGCCAGCAGTTCCGGGACGGACGCTTATGGCTACATCTTC. It yields the protein CASSSGTDAYGYIF.

The chain has TRBV6-4 and TRBJ1-4; D is ambiguous. The CDR3 has 14 amino acids. Trimming took 8 bases from V and 7 from J, leaving 17 bases between them. CDR1 and CDR2 (germline): MRHNA, SNTAGT. CDR3 loop: CASQSAGQSEKLFF. CDR3 DNA: TGTGCCAGCCAATCGGCCGGGCAAAGTGAAAAACTGTTTTTT.

This clonotype was observed a handful of times. The chain carries TRBV11-2 and TRBJ2-7; D possibly uses TRBD1 or TRBD2 (6 bases each). CDR3 length equals 15 residues. The germline CDR1 and CDR2 sequences are SGHAT and FQNNGV. With 5 bases removed from V and 4 bases from J, the gap between germline ends came to 18 bases. CDR3 amino acids: CASSTPPGAGYEQYF. CDR3 bases: TGTGCCAGCAGCACCCCCCCGGGGGCAGGGTACGAGCAGTACTTC.

This clonotype was seen more than once but under ten times. The chain uses TRBV4-3 and TRBJ2-2; D gene uncertain. Germline V gene lookup returns CDR1 LGHNA and CDR2 YSLEER. V lost 8 bases, J lost 4 bases, and 20 bases lay in between. The CDR3 totals 16 residues. CDR3 nucleotide sequence: TGCGCCAGCGGGTCTTGGCAGGCTTCGAGCACCGGGGAGCTGTTTTTT. Its translation: CASGSWQASSTGELFF.

In this sample, this clonotype turned up many times. The chain joins TRBV6-5 to TRBJ2-2, with TRBD2 matching over 8 bases. The V segment lost 0 bases and the J segment 6 bases; nucleotides outside the gene matches: 6. The germline V gene has CDR1 MNHEY and CDR2 SVGAGI. The CDR3 totals 16 residues. The CDR3 nucleotides are TGTGCCAGCAGTTACTCGGGGACTAGGGTGGCCGGGGAGCTGTTTTTT. Its translation is CASSYSGTRVAGELFF.

This clonotype was recorded at least ten times. The chain employs TRBV20-1 and TRBJ2-7; 8 nucleotides align to TRBD2. This CDR3 is 15 amino acids long. J gave up 4 bases and V 0 bases, and 8 bases lay outside the gene matches. Germline lookup yields CDR1 DFQATT and CDR2 SNEGSKA (reference sequence). The DNA for the CDR3 is TGCAGTGCTAGAGACCGCAGACTAGCGAGTTACGAGCAGTACTTC. It codes for CSARDRRLASYEQYF.

The V call is TRBV3-1, the J call TRBJ2-3, with D unresolved. The CDR3 length is 14 residues. The ends were cut back, 1 base at V and 2 bases at J, with 7 bases in the middle. CDR1 and CDR2 from the germline V gene are LGHDT and YNNKEL (reference sequence). This chain's CDR3 is CASSQGPFTDTQYF. The CDR3 bases are TGTGCCAGCAGCCAAGGGCCCTTCACAGATACGCAGTATTTT.

This clonotype was detected only a few times. The V gene is TRBV4-1, the J gene TRBJ2-7; TRBD1 matches 11 bases. Germline-derived CDR1 and CDR2 are MGHRA and YSYEKL. Unmatched junction bases numbered 6, after V lost 5 bases and J lost 3 bases. The CDR3 has 15 residues. CDR3 loop: CASSFRTGGFYEQYF. The DNA for the CDR3 is TGCGCCAGCAGCTTCCGGACAGGGGGCTTCTACGAGCAGTACTTC.